Below, 21 T cell receptor beta chains from the same sample are listed, as sequenced in a study of cytomegalovirus exposure and HLA in healthy donors. PCR amplification relied on 60 Vbeta primers (plus 13 Jbeta primers). Repertoires were generated with immunoSEQ multiplex PCR, while TCRdb's copy carries only in-frame clones and drops some. The repertoire holds about 130,000 clones, about three quarters seen once, with 2.9% in the top ten. The sample was PBMCs. The receptor set was obtained from a human donor in good health.

J is TRBJ2-7 and V is TRBV30; tentative D call: TRBD1 (6 bases). CDR1 is GTSNPN, CDR2 SVGIG, per germline (reference sequence). CDR3 size: 14 residues. Trimming left V 3 bases short and J 2 bases short, with 14 bases between. The CDR3 nucleotides are TGTGCCTGGAGAACCGGGACACCGACCTACGAGCAGTACTTC. Translating it yields CAWRTGTPTYEQYF.

V is TRBV28 and J is TRBJ1-1; TRBD1 aligns across 8 bases. The CDR3 contains 13 residues. The J segment lost 11 bases and the V segment lost 6 bases, leaving 11 bases of the junction unmatched. CDR1 MDHEN and CDR2 SYDVKM come from the germline V gene. The CDR3 sequence is CASRITGGHGAFF. CDR3 nucleotides: TGTGCCAGCAGAATCACAGGGGGGCACGGCGCTTTCTTT.

V and J are TRBV7-3 and TRBJ2-7; tentatively, D is TRBD1 (6 bases). Germline CDR1 SGHTA, CDR2 FQGTGA. This CDR3 region has 13 residues. Trimming took off 2 bases at V and 6 bases at J, with 11 bases between the two ends. This CDR3 is CASSLGAGVEQYF. The CDR3 nucleotides read TGTGCCAGCAGCTTAGGGGCAGGGGTCGAGCAGTACTTC.

This clone was observed once. The J gene is TRBJ2-1, the V gene TRBV5-4; 11 positions match TRBD2. V dropped 3 bases and J dropped 2; count of bases not matched to a gene: 4. The CDR3 has 16 residues. CDR1 is SGHNT and CDR2 is YYREEE in the germline V gene (reference sequence). CDR3 loop: CASSSGLAGTYNEQFF. The CDR3 nucleotides read TGTGCCAGCAGCTCTGGACTAGCGGGTACCTACAATGAGCAGTTCTTC.

The V call is TRBV7-3, the J call TRBJ1-2, with TRBD1 matching 8 bases. Germline assignment: CDR1 SGHTA and CDR2 FQGTGA. The CDR3 sequence is 13 residues long. The V gene end was trimmed by 4 bases and the J gene end by 7 bases; junction bases not matched to a gene: 5. As DNA, the CDR3 is TGTGCCAGCAGCTCGCAGGGGGCTAGTGGCTACACCTTC. Translating it yields CASSSQGASGYTF.

This chain links TRBV2 with TRBJ2-2; 7 nucleotides match TRBD2. From germline, CDR1 is SNHLY and CDR2 FYNNEI. This CDR3 is 16 amino acids long. Trimming removed 6 bases from V and 0 bases from J; junction bases left unmatched: 7. The CDR3 here is CASRPSSGANTGELFF. CDR3 DNA: TGTGCCAGCAGACCCTCTAGCGGAGCGAACACCGGGGAGCTGTTTTTT.

This rearrangement joins TRBV5-1 to TRBJ2-7; D is undetermined. CDR1 and CDR2 from the germline V gene are SGHRS and YFSETQ. V shed 0 bases and J shed 1 base, with 11 bases lying between them. The CDR3 contains 15 residues. Here the CDR3 reads CASSLVTDKSYEQYF. The CDR3 DNA reads as TGCGCCAGCAGCTTGGTAACCGACAAATCCTACGAGCAGTACTTC.

This chain uses TRBV7-6 with TRBJ2-3; 9 positions agree with TRBD2. CDR3 size: 16 residues. The V and J ends lost 3 bases and 5 bases, in that order; junction bases with no gene match: 9. Looked up from germline, CDR1 is SGHVS and CDR2 is FNYEAQ. CDR3: CASSFRAGGPGDTQYF. CDR3 bases: TGTGCCAGCAGCTTTAGGGCGGGGGGGCCCGGAGATACGCAGTATTTT. The variable domain in full, completed from reference TRBV7-6 and TRBJ2-3, reads GAGVSQSPRYKVTKRGQDVALRCDPISGHVSLYWYRQALGQGPEFLTYFNYEAQQDKSGLPNDRFSAERPEGSISTLTIQRTEQRDSAMYRCASSFRAGGPGDTQYFGPGTRLTVL.

The V and J genes are TRBV6-4 and TRBJ2-3; 10 bases are shared with TRBD2. The V gene end was trimmed by 4 bases and the J gene end by 6 bases; junction bases not matched to a gene: 7. CDR3 length equals 15 residues. Germline assignment: CDR1 MRHNA and CDR2 SNTAGT. For the CDR3, the DNA is TGTGCCAGCAGTGCAGCGGGGGGGCGTTCGGATACGCAGTATTTT. Translating it yields CASSAAGGRSDTQYF.

The rearrangement joins TRBV7-2 to TRBJ1-6, with a possible D match to TRBD1 (5 bases). Germline lookup yields CDR1 SGHTA and CDR2 FQGNSA. The V and J ends lost 1 base and 10 bases respectively, with 14 bases between them. CDR3 size: 15 residues. In DNA form, the CDR3 reads TGTGCCAGCAGCTTAGTCAGGGTCAGTGGGTCACCCCTCCACTTT. Protein sequence: CASSLVRVSGSPLHF. The whole variable domain, remainder taken from reference TRBV7-2 and TRBJ1-6, is GAGVSQSPSNKVTEKGKDVELRCDPISGHTALYWYRQSLGQGLEFLIYFQGNSAPDKSGLPSDRFSAERTGGSVSTLTIQRTQQEDSAVYLCASSLVRVSGSPLHFGNGTRLTVT.

This clone was seen only a few times. The rearrangement joins TRBV7-6 to TRBJ1-5; TRBD1 aligns across 9 bases. Germline V lookup: CDR1 SGHVS, CDR2 FNYEAQ. V trimming: 1 base; J trimming: 5 bases; junction bases outside the gene matches: 3. The CDR3 runs 15 residues. The CDR3 spells CASSLGTGVYQPQHF. The DNA for the CDR3 is TGTGCCAGCAGCTTAGGGACAGGGGTCTATCAGCCCCAGCATTTT. Full variable domain (rest looked up from reference TRBV7-6 and TRBJ1-5): GAGVSQSPRYKVTKRGQDVALRCDPISGHVSLYWYRQALGQGPEFLTYFNYEAQQDKSGLPNDRFSAERPEGSISTLTIQRTEQRDSAMYRCASSLGTGVYQPQHFGDGTRLSIL.

V and J are TRBV30 and TRBJ1-5; tentatively, D is TRBD1 (6 bases). This CDR3 has 14 residues. CDR1 and CDR2 from the germline V gene are GTSNPN and SVGIG (reference sequence). Trimming cost V 0 bases and J 2 bases, with 8 bases left between them. CDR3 residues: CAWSVQGGNQPQHF. Written as DNA, the CDR3 is TGTGCCTGGAGTGTACAGGGAGGCAATCAGCCCCAGCATTTT.

This clone came up once. The chain links TRBV29-1 to TRBJ2-7; 8 nucleotides align to TRBD2. Germline CDR1 and CDR2: SQVTM and ANQGSEA. V lost 6 bases to trimming and J lost 0 bases; unmatched junction nucleotides: 1. The CDR3 extends over 12 amino acids. CDR3 protein: CSVGLASYEQYF. The DNA of the CDR3 is TGCAGCGTCGGACTAGCCTCCTACGAGCAGTACTTC.

This clone has just one count. V usage is TRBV7-8 and J usage is TRBJ2-5, with TRBD2 matching over 15 bases. The CDR3 spans 15 residues. Per germline, CDR1 SGHVS and CDR2 FQNEAQ. Trimming cost V 5 bases and J 5 bases; bases outside gene matches: 3. CDR3: CASSPGTSGRETQYF. The DNA for the CDR3 is TGTGCCAGCAGCCCGGGGACTAGCGGGAGGGAGACCCAGTACTTC.

The V and J genes are TRBV19 and TRBJ1-1; D perhaps matches TRBD1 (6 bases). V was cut by 6 bases and J by 2 bases, with 13 bases left in between. This CDR3 comprises 14 residues. The V gene's germline CDR1 is LNHDA and CDR2 SQIVND (reference sequence). Here the CDR3 reads CASRETGLNTEAFF. The CDR3 bases are TGTGCCAGTAGGGAGACAGGACTTAACACTGAAGCTTTCTTT.

This clone occurred a few times. The genes are TRBV6-5 and TRBJ1-2; TRBD1 matches at 7 bases. Per the germline V gene, CDR1 is MNHEY and CDR2 is SVGAGI. The junction had 12 bases not matched to a gene; V was cut back by 6 bases and J by 8 bases. The CDR3 is 14 amino acids. CDR3 nucleotide sequence: TGTGCCAGCAGGGCGGCCCGGGACAGTGAAGGCTACACCTTC. This gives the protein CASRAARDSEGYTF.

This clone was detected only a few times. This rearrangement joins TRBV11-3 to TRBJ2-7, with 8 bases matching TRBD1. This CDR3 region has 15 residues. Trimming removed 5 bases from V and 3 bases from J; junction bases left unmatched: 9. Germline V gene lookup returns CDR1 SGHNT and CDR2 YENEEA. The CDR3: CASSQGTGAIYEQYF. The CDR3 DNA reads TGTGCCAGCAGCCAAGGGACAGGCGCCATCTACGAGCAGTACTTC.

V usage is TRBV14 and J usage is TRBJ2-7; TRBD2 might be the D (5 bases). CDR3 size: 15 residues. Looked up from germline, CDR1 is SGHDN and CDR2 is FVKESK. Trimming removed 0 bases at V and 6 bases at J, with 15 bases between. The CDR3 is CASSQDPPGIGEQYF. The CDR3 bases are TGTGCCAGCAGCCAAGATCCCCCGGGAATTGGCGAGCAGTACTTC.

The chain carries TRBV5-6 and TRBJ2-5; TRBD2 agrees at 8 bases. In germline, CDR1 is SGHDT, CDR2 YYEEEE. The CDR3 runs 15 residues. V lost 4 bases to trimming and J lost 5 bases; unmatched junction nucleotides: 10. As DNA, the CDR3 is TGTGCCAGCAGCCCCCCTGGCGGGAGGAGGGAGACCCAGTACTTC. Amino acid sequence: CASSPPGGRRETQYF.

V usage is TRBV5-6 and J usage is TRBJ2-5; 10 bases line up with TRBD2. Germline V gene lookup returns CDR1 SGHDT and CDR2 YYEEEE. V trimming: 4 bases; J trimming: 2 bases; junction bases outside the gene matches: 11. This CDR3 contains 17 residues. In DNA form, the CDR3 reads TGTGCCAGCAGCCAACGGACTAGCGGACTACCTCAAGAGACCCAGTACTTC. Its translation: CASSQRTSGLPQETQYF.

This sequence joins TRBV9 and TRBJ2-5, with 9 bases identical to TRBD2. V shed 1 base, J shed 3 bases, and the junction held 7 bases outside the gene matches. This CDR3 has 16 amino acids. The germline gives CDR1 SGDLS, CDR2 YYNGEE. CDR3 sequence: CASSVSSGGNKETQYF. In DNA form, the CDR3 reads TGTGCCAGCAGCGTATCGAGCGGGGGGAATAAAGAGACCCAGTACTTC.